The next 32 T cell receptor beta chains were all read from a single sample in a study of read filtering for tumor transcriptome and immune sequencing. Molecular barcoded adaptors covering alpha/delta and beta/gamma chains were used on roughly 370 ng RNA. TCRdb redid the calling of the reads with MiXCR, one entry per CDR3 protein. The sample lists 57,000 or so distinct CDR3 sequences; approximately 20% were seen once. Sequences were obtained from a population of CD138-negative cells sorted from bone marrow. Source of these receptors: a donor older than 35 with multiple myeloma.

This clonotype has at least ten counts. The chain recombines TRBV18 with TRBJ2-7; 10 bases are shared with TRBD1. From germline, CDR1 is KGHSH and CDR2 LQKENI. The CDR3 has 14 amino acids. After removal of 5 bases from V and 4 bases from J, the junction contained 5 bases not matched to a gene. This CDR3 is CASSNWTGGYEQYF. The CDR3 DNA sequence: TGTGCCAGCTCAAATTGGACAGGGGGGTACGAGCAGTACTTC.

This clonotype has ten or more counts. This chain uses TRBV6-5 with TRBJ2-2; the D is unclear. This CDR3 is 13 amino acids long. Germline assignment: CDR1 MNHEY and CDR2 SVGAGI. Trimming took off 7 bases at V and 7 bases at J, with 13 bases between the two ends. The DNA of the CDR3 is TGTGCCAGCAATAACGGACGGAGCGGGGAGCTGTTTTTT. This codes for CASNNGRSGELFF.

In this sample, this clonotype turned up many times. The rearrangement uses TRBV4-1 and TRBJ1-5; no clear D. Germline-derived CDR1 and CDR2 are MGHRA and YSYEKL. V shed 4 bases and J shed 1 base, with 17 bases lying between them. CDR3 size: 17 residues. In DNA form, the CDR3 reads TGCGCCAGCAGCCGGTACTCGGATGGGATAAGCAATCAGCCCCAGCATTTT. Protein sequence: CASSRYSDGISNQPQHF.

Points on this clonotype: No conserved phenylalanine or tryptophan is present at the end of the CDR3, so a read error is the likely explanation. The V call is TRBV2, the J call TRBJ1-3; no reliable D call. V was clipped by 11 bases and J by 1 base, with 12 bases between them. Germline CDR1 is SNHLY and CDR2 is FYNNEI. This CDR3 has 13 residues. CDR3 sequence: CAAGRESGNTIYS. Here the CDR3 DNA reads TGTGCCGCGGGTAGGGAGTCTGGAAACACCATATATTCT.

The table lists this clonotype with many counts. The V and J genes are TRBV20-1 and TRBJ2-7; the D gene is possibly TRBD2 (7 bases). CDR1 is DFQATT, CDR2 SNEGSKA, per germline (reference sequence). Trimming cost V 6 bases and J 5 bases, with 17 bases left between them. The CDR3 has 13 residues. The chain's CDR3 is CSASKGGRNEQYF. As DNA, the CDR3 is TGCAGTGCCAGCAAGGGGGGGAGGAACGAGCAGTACTTC.

This clonotype was seen many times. The chain carries TRBV3-1 and TRBJ2-3; 11 bases match TRBD2. With V trimmed by 4 bases and J by 4 bases, 4 bases remained unmatched. In germline, CDR1 is LGHDT, CDR2 YNNKEL (reference sequence). The CDR3 covers 15 residues. The CDR3, as DNA: TGTGCCAGCAGCCCAATAGCGGGAGGGCCAGATACGCAGTATTTT. It translates to CASSPIAGGPDTQYF.

This clonotype showed up just a few times. The J gene is TRBJ2-5, the V gene TRBV28; 10 bases are a match to TRBD2. With V trimmed by 8 bases and J by 0 bases, 9 bases remained unmatched. Germline CDR1 reads MDHEN; CDR2 reads SYDVKM. This CDR3 has 16 amino acids. The CDR3: CASGPLAGVYQETQYF. DNA of the CDR3: TGTGCCAGCGGCCCCCTAGCGGGGGTGTACCAAGAGACCCAGTACTTC.

On this clonotype itself: This may stem from a read error, because a much larger clone lies one nucleotide away. V and J are TRBV7-2 and TRBJ2-7; weak D call: TRBD2 (6 bases). The germline gives CDR1 SGHTA, CDR2 FQGNSA. The CDR3 is made up of 14 amino acids. Written as DNA, the CDR3 is TGTGCCAGCAGCTTAGATCGGGGGTCCTGCGAGCAGTACTTC. Translating gives CASSLDRGSCEQYF.

This clonotype was detected many times. The junction does not match germline at one end; this may be a read error. The genes are TRBV11-3 and TRBJ1-3, with D maybe TRBD1 (5 bases). The CDR3 has 15 residues. Germline V gene lookup returns CDR1 SGHNT and CDR2 YENEEA. CDR3 loop: CASSFATVSGNTIYF. The CDR3 DNA reads as TGTGCCAGCAGCTTTGCGACAGTCTCGGGAAATACCATATATTTT.

The chain is built from TRBV5-1 and TRBJ2-2; TRBD1 is a possible D gene (6 bases). Germline loops: CDR1 SGHRS, CDR2 YFSETQ. The CDR3 contains 13 residues. The V gene lost 8 bases and the J gene lost 2 bases, with 10 bases spanning the gap. CDR3 amino acids: CASRTANTGELFF. DNA of the CDR3: TGCGCCAGTCGGACAGCCAACACCGGGGAGCTGTTTTTT.

In the case of this clonotype: A read error is possible here, since a much larger clone lies one base away. This chain links TRBV12-3 or TRBV12-4 with TRBJ1-5; D gene uncertain. Trimming removed 1 base from V and 6 bases from J, with 10 bases in between. This CDR3 has 14 residues. The CDR3 reads CASSLVQVIQPQHF. DNA for the CDR3: TGTGCCAGCAGTTTAGTCCAGGTTATTCAGCCCCAGCATTTT.

This clonotype was seen a single time. A read error may explain this, as a much larger clone is one base away. Without the conserved terminal phenylalanine or tryptophan, this CDR3 likely stems from a read error. This rearrangement joins TRBV29-1 to TRBJ2-1; unclear D gene. V lost 1 base and J 6 bases, leaving 13 bases between the germline ends. Germline lookup yields CDR1 SQVTM and CDR2 ANQGSEA. CDR3 length: 14 amino acids. The CDR3: CSVEGRVQVNEQFI. The CDR3 coding sequence is TGCAGCGTTGAAGGAAGGGTGCAGGTCAATGAGCAGTTCATC.

This clonotype was seen repeatedly, ten times or more. The junction departs from germline at one end; a sequencing error may be responsible. This chain uses TRBV5-4 with TRBJ2-2; D unclear. The germline V gene has CDR1 SGHNT and CDR2 YYREEE (reference sequence). The CDR3 extends over 14 amino acids. The CDR3 sequence is CASSTLRNAGELFF. CDR3 nucleotide sequence: TGTGCCAGCAGCACCTTAAGGAACGCCGGGGAGCTGTTTTTT.

In its sample, this clonotype was seen a few times. This sequence joins TRBV11-2 and TRBJ2-1, with D uncertain. The CDR3 consists of 15 residues. The germline V gene encodes CDR1 SGHAT and CDR2 FQNNGV. Trimming cost V 5 bases and J 4 bases, with 15 bases left between them. The CDR3 sequence is CASSVPLTTYNEQFF. Here the CDR3 DNA reads TGTGCCAGCAGCGTTCCCTTAACCACATACAATGAGCAGTTCTTC.

This clonotype was seen repeatedly, ten times or more. The rearrangement joins TRBV15 to TRBJ2-7, with 8 bases lining up with TRBD1. The CDR3 spans 15 residues. The germline V gene encodes CDR1 LNHNV and CDR2 YYDKDF (reference sequence). With 3 bases clipped from V and 1 base from J, the junction kept 5 bases outside the gene matches. CDR3 protein: CATSSRTGKSYEQYF. The CDR3 DNA reads as TGTGCCACCAGCAGTAGGACAGGGAAGTCCTACGAGCAGTACTTC.

This clonotype was found many times. V is TRBV28 and J is TRBJ1-1, with TRBD1 matching 9 bases. Germline loops: CDR1 MDHEN, CDR2 SYDVKM. The CDR3 has 14 amino acids. With 5 bases clipped from V and 7 bases from J, the junction kept 8 bases outside the gene matches. The CDR3 DNA reads TGTGCCAGCAGTGGGGACAGGGCCCGGGTTGAAGCTTTCTTT. Protein: CASSGDRARVEAFF.

At least ten counts were recorded for this clonotype. This chain connects TRBV10-1 to TRBJ2-2, with D perhaps TRBD1 or TRBD2 (6 bases each). CDR1 and CDR2 from the germline V gene are WNHNN and SYGVQD (reference sequence). This CDR3 has 14 amino acids. V was shortened by 9 bases and J by 3 bases, with 14 bases between the two germline ends. The CDR3 DNA is TGCGCCAGAGGCGGGACAAATCACACCGGGGAGCTGTTTTTT. Encoded protein: CARGGTNHTGELFF.

This clonotype was counted many times. The rearrangement links TRBV4-1 to TRBJ2-1; perhaps D is TRBD1 or TRBD2 (5 bases each). The ends were cut back, 0 bases at V and 0 bases at J, with 9 bases in the middle. The CDR3 is made up of 16 amino acids. From germline, CDR1 is MGHRA and CDR2 YSYEKL. CDR3 loop: CASSQDWGSSYNEQFF. In nucleotides, the CDR3 is TGCGCCAGCAGCCAAGATTGGGGGAGCTCCTACAATGAGCAGTTCTTC.

This clonotype was found a few times. V usage is TRBV24-1 and J usage is TRBJ2-3; D gene unclear. Germline V CDR1 and CDR2: KGHDR, SFDVKD. The V gene lost 4 bases and the J gene lost 1 base, with 5 bases spanning the gap. This CDR3 comprises 13 residues. CDR3 DNA sequence: TGTGCCACCAGTGACACAGGCACAGATACGCAGTATTTT. Translation: CATSDTGTDTQYF.

Comment on this clonotype: The junction and the germline gene differ at one end; a read error may be behind it. The rearrangement joins TRBV7-7 to TRBJ2-5, with a possible D match to TRBD2 (6 bases). There are 21 residues in the CDR3. Germline CDR1 and CDR2: SSHAT and FNYEAQ (reference sequence). The CDR3 sequence is CASSLIPLRLSGGEVGETQYF. DNA for the CDR3: TGTGCTAGCAGCTTAATACCCCTCCGGTTGTCCGGGGGAGAGGTCGGAGAGACCCAGTACTTC.

This clonotype occurred many times. The rearrangement joins TRBV12-3 or TRBV12-4 to TRBJ2-1; no reliable D call. The CDR3 has 14 residues. Between the trimmed V and J ends, which lost 6 bases and 0 bases, there was a span of 9 bases. The CDR3 reads CASRSASSYNEQFF. CDR3 in DNA: TGTGCCAGCAGGAGTGCTAGCTCCTACAATGAGCAGTTCTTC.

V is TRBV18 and J is TRBJ2-3; D might be TRBD1 (6 bases). With 3 bases removed from V and 2 bases from J, the gap between germline ends came to 12 bases. Germline loops: CDR1 KGHSH, CDR2 LQKENI. This CDR3 has 15 amino acids. The CDR3 reads CASSPNRDYTDTQYF. The DNA for the CDR3 is TGTGCCAGCTCACCGAACAGGGATTACACAGATACGCAGTATTTT.

This clonotype appeared a single time. The junction shows a germline mismatch at one end, possibly a read error. The chain is built from TRBV7-7 and TRBJ2-2; 8 bases map to TRBD1. The length of the CDR3 is 16 residues. Germline loops: CDR1 SSHAT, CDR2 FNYEAQ (reference sequence). CDR3 in amino acids: CASSPNRGTNTGELFF. CDR3 nucleotide sequence: TGTGCTAGCAGCCCCAACAGGGGGACGAACACCGGGGAGCTGTTTTTT.

This clonotype was counted at least ten times. The chain has TRBV23-1 and TRBJ1-6; no definite D call. TRBV23-1 is given ORF status, its function remaining uncertain. The CDR3 covers 17 residues. The ends were cut back, 0 bases at V and 0 bases at J, with 9 bases in the middle. CDR3 region: CASSQSLESSYNSPLHF. DNA for the CDR3: TGCGCCAGCAGTCAATCGCTGGAGAGCTCCTATAATTCACCCCTCCACTTT.

Turning to this clonotype: It may be a read error: a sequence one base away is much more abundant. The chain has TRBV28 and TRBJ2-1; perhaps TRBD2 as D (5 bases). Per the germline V gene, CDR1 is MDHEN and CDR2 is SYDVKM. V lost 4 bases and J lost 7, with 23 bases in between. This CDR3 is built from 17 residues. The CDR3 DNA follows: TGTGCCAGCAGTTACCTCCTGAGGTCATATCGGGGAAATGAGCAGTTCTTC. Its translation: CASSYLLRSYRGNEQFF.

This clonotype has just a few counts. This chain uses TRBV20-1 with TRBJ2-4; 11 nucleotides align to TRBD2. The V and J ends lost 1 base and 9 bases, in that order; junction bases with no gene match: 8. The CDR3 runs to 15 residues. The germline V gene encodes CDR1 DFQATT and CDR2 SNEGSKA (reference sequence). CDR3 amino acids: CSARAVAGGPGIQYF. The CDR3 nucleotides read TGCAGTGCTAGAGCGGTAGCGGGAGGGCCTGGCATTCAGTACTTC.

This clonotype was counted many times. The chain uses TRBV12-3 or TRBV12-4 and TRBJ1-6; the D is unclear. CDR3 size: 15 residues. Trimming cost V 3 bases and J 7 bases, with 13 bases left between them. The CDR3 DNA sequence: TGTGCCAGCAGTTTTTTCACCCCGGGGAATTCACCCCTCCACTTT. Its translation is CASSFFTPGNSPLHF.

Many counts were recorded for this clonotype. The rearrangement links TRBV5-1 to TRBJ2-1; 9 nucleotides line up with TRBD2. The CDR3 is made up of 15 amino acids. The junction had 4 bases not matched to a gene; V was cut back by 1 base and J by 5 bases. The germline gives CDR1 SGHRS, CDR2 YFSETQ. The CDR3 sequence is CASSLLAGPDNEQFF. DNA of the CDR3: TGCGCCAGCAGCTTGCTAGCGGGACCGGACAATGAGCAGTTCTTC. The variable domain in full, completed from reference TRBV5-1 and TRBJ2-1, reads KAGVTQTPRYLIKTRGQQVTLSCSPISGHRSVSWYQQTPGQGLQFLFEYFSETQRNKGNFPGRFSGRQFSNSRSEMNVSTLELGDSALYLCASSLLAGPDNEQFFGPGTRLTVL.

The V and J genes are TRBV9 and TRBJ1-3; D not certain. The CDR3 is made up of 15 amino acids. The V end was cut by 0 bases, the J end by 4 bases, with 11 bases between. Germline V gives CDR1 SGDLS, CDR2 YYNGEE. The CDR3 DNA sequence: TGTGCCAGCAGCGTAGACTGGTCCCCGGGAAACACCATATATTTT. It encodes CASSVDWSPGNTIYF.

Many counts were recorded for this clonotype. V gene TRBV20-1 combines with J gene TRBJ2-1; perhaps TRBD2 as D (5 bases). The CDR3 is made up of 14 amino acids. Germline V CDR1 and CDR2: DFQATT, SNEGSKA (reference sequence). V lost 1 base and J 4 bases, leaving 11 bases between the germline ends. CDR3 DNA: TGCAGTGCTAGAGGTTTACTAGGATACAATGAGCAGTTCTTC. Translating gives CSARGLLGYNEQFF.

In this sample, this clonotype turned up a few times. The chain employs TRBV3-1 and TRBJ1-2; D gene ambiguous. Between the trimmed V and J ends, which lost 0 bases and 4 bases, there was a span of 18 bases. CDR1 LGHDT and CDR2 YNNKEL come from the germline V gene (reference sequence). This CDR3 has 17 residues. The CDR3: CASSQEIAQSEFYGYTF. The CDR3 DNA reads as TGTGCCAGCAGCCAAGAAATTGCGCAGTCAGAGTTCTATGGCTACACCTTC.

V is TRBV6-2 or TRBV6-3 and J is TRBJ2-6; 10 nucleotides line up with TRBD1. Germline V lookup: CDR1 MNHEY, CDR2 SVGEGT. V shed 6 bases and J 8 bases; nucleotides not matched to a gene: 16. This CDR3 contains 18 residues. The CDR3 loop reads CASSRMLTGGAGTNVLTF. For the CDR3, the DNA is TGTGCCAGCAGCAGAATGCTGACAGGGGGCGCGGGGACCAACGTCCTGACTTTC.